Here is one T cell receptor beta chain with its context. The multiple sclerosis controls consisted of treatment-naive patients with relapsing-remitting disease, either stable or active. This sample stems from a study of CD8 T cells in Susac syndrome. It was with random hexamers that roughly 0.45 to 1 ug RNA was reverse transcribed. TCRdb processed the immunoSEQ multiplex PCR reads anew with MiXCR; each CDR3 protein has one entry. The sample contains 100,000 to 150,000 distinct CDR3 sequences, 80% to 85% of which appear only once. The sequencing input was CD8+ T cells from PBMCs. The receptor's source is a human donor with multiple sclerosis.

For the CDR3, the DNA is TGCAGTGCTAGTAGCGGGGGGGCTTTACGGTTCTTC. This codes for CSASSGGALRFF. The gene calls are TRBV20-1 and TRBJ2-1, with 11 bases lining up with TRBD2. CDR1 is DFQATT and CDR2 is SNEGSKA in the germline V gene (reference sequence). The V segment lost 3 bases and the J segment 15 bases; nucleotides outside the gene matches: 7. The CDR3 runs to 12 residues.